The T cell receptor beta chain described here comes from a study of T cell repertoires in cytomegalovirus infection. About the research overall: Indications came from public TCR beta signatures; they pointed to CMV infection and to a matching HLA type.

TCRdb ran MiXCR on the reads and lists one entry per CDR3 protein. The profile shows about 330,000 distinct CDR3 sequences, 9.5% of them singletons. Germline assignment: CDR1 SGHAT and CDR2 FQNNGV. The junction had 5 bases not matched to a gene; V was cut back by 3 bases and J by 0 bases. The CDR3 totals 15 residues. This clonotype showed up many times. This TCR came from a human donor in good health (CMV status not recorded). Some clones in this sample may be carry-over from other donors' samples. J is TRBJ2-7 and V is TRBV11-2, with 7 bases that match TRBD2. Sequenced: PBMCs. CDR3: CASSFSRGSSYEQYF. The CDR3 bases are TGTGCCAGCAGCTTCAGCCGCGGGAGCTCCTACGAGCAGTACTTC.